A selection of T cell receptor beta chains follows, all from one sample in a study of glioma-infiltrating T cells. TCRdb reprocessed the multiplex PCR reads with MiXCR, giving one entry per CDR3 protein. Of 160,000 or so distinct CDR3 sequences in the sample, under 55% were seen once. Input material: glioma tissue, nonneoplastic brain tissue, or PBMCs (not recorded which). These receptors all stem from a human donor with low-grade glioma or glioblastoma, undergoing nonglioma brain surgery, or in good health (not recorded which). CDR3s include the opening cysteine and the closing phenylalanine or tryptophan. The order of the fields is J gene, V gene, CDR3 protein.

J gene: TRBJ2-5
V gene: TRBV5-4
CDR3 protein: CASRLGGREETQYF

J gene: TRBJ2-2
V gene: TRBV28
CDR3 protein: CASSPLGGSNTGELSF

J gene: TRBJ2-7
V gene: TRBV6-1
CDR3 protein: CASNPIVASWIFEQYF

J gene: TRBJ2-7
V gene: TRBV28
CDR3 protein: CASSPITGTYEQYF

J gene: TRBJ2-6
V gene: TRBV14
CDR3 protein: CASIRTGAGGDGANVLTF

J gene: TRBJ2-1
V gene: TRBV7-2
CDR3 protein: CASSLVSTSAINEQFF

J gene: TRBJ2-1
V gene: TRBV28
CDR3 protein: CASSLGGNEQFF

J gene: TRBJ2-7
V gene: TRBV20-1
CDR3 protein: CSATLALYEQYF

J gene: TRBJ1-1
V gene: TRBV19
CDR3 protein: CASHQGNTEAFF

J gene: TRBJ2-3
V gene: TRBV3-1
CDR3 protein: CASSPTGDTQYF

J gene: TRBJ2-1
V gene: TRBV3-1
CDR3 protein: CASSQDGVVAGLDEQFF

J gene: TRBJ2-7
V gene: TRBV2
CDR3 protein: CASRATGTYEQYF

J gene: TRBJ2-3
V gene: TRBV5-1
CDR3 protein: CASSLDTTDTQYF

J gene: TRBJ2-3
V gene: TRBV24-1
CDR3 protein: CATSDPRTSTDTQYF

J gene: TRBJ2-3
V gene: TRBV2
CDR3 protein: CASRALRGGLTDTQYF

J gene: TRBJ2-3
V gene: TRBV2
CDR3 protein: CASSLSNPDTQYF

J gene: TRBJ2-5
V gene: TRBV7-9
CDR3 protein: CASSHPGRETQCF

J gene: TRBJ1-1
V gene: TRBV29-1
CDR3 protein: CSGAGTLYTEAFF

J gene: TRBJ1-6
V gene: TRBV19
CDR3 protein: CASSEREYAGSPLHF

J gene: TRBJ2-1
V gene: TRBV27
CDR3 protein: CASSFGDLAYNEQFF

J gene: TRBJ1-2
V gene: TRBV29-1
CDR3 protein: CSVQPGDYGYTF

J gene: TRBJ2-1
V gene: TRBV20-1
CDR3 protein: CSASSRGLIDHEQFF

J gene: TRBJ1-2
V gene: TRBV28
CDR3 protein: CASSGPWLRQGDGYTF

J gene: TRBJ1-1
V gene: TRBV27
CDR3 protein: CASSVVGKNTEAFF

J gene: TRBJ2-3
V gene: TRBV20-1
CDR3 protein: CSARDTRDSTDTQYF

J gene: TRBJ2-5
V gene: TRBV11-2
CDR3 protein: CASSFSGLAEETQYF

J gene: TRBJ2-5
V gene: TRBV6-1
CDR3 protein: CASSSNKETQYF

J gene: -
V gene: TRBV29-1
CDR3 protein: CSFSGGGEQYF

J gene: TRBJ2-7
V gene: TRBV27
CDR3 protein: CASSSFYEQYF

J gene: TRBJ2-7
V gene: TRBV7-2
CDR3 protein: CASSFGTSGSYEQYF

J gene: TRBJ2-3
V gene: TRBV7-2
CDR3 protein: CASSLTGTGAGKDTQYF

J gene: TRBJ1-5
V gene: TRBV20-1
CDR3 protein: CSAISGFHSNQPQHF

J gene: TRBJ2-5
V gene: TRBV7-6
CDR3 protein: CASSPLAGGRETQYF

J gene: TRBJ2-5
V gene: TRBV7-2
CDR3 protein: CASSLEASGSLETQYF

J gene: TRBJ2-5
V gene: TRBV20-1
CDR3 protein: CSSTGEQETQYF

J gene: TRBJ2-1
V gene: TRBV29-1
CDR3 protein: CSVEYPRYNEQFF

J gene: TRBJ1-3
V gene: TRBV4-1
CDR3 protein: CASRPPGQGAGNTIYF

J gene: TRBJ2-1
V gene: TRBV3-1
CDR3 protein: CATSRAGVDEQFF

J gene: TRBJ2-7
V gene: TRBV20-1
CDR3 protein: CSATLREAFGKQYF

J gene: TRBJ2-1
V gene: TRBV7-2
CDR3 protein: CASSKNRDRGLNEQFF

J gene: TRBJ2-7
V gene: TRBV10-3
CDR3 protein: CAISAQPGSSYEQYF

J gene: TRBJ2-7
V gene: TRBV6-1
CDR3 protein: CASAGTSYSEQYF

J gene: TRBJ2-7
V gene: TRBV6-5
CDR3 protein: CASSYGLAGGTYEQYF

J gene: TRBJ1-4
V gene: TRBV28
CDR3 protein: CASSSAGREKLFF

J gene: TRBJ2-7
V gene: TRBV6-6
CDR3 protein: CASSLNAVGPRTYEQYF

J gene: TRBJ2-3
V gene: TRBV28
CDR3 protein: CASKTGITDTQYF

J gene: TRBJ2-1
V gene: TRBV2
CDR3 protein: CVGGIYNEQFF

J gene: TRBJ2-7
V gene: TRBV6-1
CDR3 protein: CASADGNSYEQYF

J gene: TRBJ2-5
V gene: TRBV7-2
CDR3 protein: CASSPLGAGTQYF

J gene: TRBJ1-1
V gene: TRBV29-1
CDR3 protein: CSVGEAEAFF

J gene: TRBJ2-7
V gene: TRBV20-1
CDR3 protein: CSAARDREEQYF